This T cell receptor (beta chain) comes out of a study of blood T cell repertoires in COVID-19. In the authors' methods: Amplification from reference gene primers served as the basis for estimated nucleated cell counts. The protocol was immunoSEQ multiplex PCR, while the TCRdb copy is restricted to in-frame clones and leaves out a portion. V, J and clone size are those of that table, while D and trimming were read from the DNA. Counted here are 93,000 or so clones, around 90% occurring once; the ten biggest clones make up roughly 17%. This CDR3 has 16 residues. Germline V gene lookup returns CDR1 SGHAT and CDR2 FQNNGV. V dropped 5 bases and J dropped 4 bases, with 20 bases sitting between them.

The genes are TRBV11-2 and TRBJ1-2; weak D call: TRBD1 (6 bases). The clonotype comes from a woman older than 75 in a cohort sampled during active COVID-19. Sample: peripheral blood. The CDR3 spells CASSPLGATNIYGYTF. The CDR3 DNA reads TGTGCCAGCAGCCCTTTGGGGGCAACTAACATCTATGGCTACACCTTC.